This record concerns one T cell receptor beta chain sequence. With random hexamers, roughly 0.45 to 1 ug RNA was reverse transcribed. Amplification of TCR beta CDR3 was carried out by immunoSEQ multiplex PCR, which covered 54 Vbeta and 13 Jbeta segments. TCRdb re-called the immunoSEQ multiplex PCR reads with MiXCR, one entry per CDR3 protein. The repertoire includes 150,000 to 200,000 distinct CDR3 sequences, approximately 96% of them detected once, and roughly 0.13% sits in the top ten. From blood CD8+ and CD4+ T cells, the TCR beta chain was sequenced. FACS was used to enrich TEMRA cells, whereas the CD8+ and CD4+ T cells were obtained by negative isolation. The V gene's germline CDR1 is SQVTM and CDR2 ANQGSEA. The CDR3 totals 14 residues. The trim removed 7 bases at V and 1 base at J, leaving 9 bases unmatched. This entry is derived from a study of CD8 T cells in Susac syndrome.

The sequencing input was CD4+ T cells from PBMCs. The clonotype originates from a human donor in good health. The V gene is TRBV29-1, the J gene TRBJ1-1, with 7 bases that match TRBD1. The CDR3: CSAISGTANTEAFF. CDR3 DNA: TGCAGCGCCATCTCCGGGACAGCGAACACTGAAGCTTTCTTT.